Presented here are 5 T cell receptor beta chains from one specimen sequenced in a study of T-cell reconstitution after alpha-beta-depleted transplantation in children. The library targeted TCRbeta and was prepared with unique molecular identifiers. A single record per CDR3 protein comes from TCRdb applying MiXCR to the PCR reads. The table lists a few hundred thousand distinct CDR3 sequences, approximately 9.9% of them singletons. The specimen was PBMCs from the stem cell graft donor, collected from the stem cell graft. These receptors originate from a human donor who donated a stem cell graft to a child with SCID.

Many counts were recorded for this clonotype. The V gene is TRBV7-2, the J gene TRBJ1-2; 7 bases map to TRBD1. The V gene end was trimmed by 1 base and the J gene end by 0 bases; junction bases not matched to a gene: 5. The germline gives CDR1 SGHTA, CDR2 FQGNSA. The CDR3 extends over 16 amino acids. The CDR3 bases are TGTGCCAGCAGCTTAGAGGGGACAGAGACTAACTATGGCTACACCTTC. Translated, it gives CASSLEGTETNYGYTF.

In its sample, this clonotype was seen a few times. One end of the junction fails to match germline, which may point to a read error. This chain joins TRBV20-1 and TRBJ1-5, with D possibly matching TRBD1 (5 bases). Germline V gene data show CDR1 as DFQATT and CDR2 as SNEGSKA (reference sequence). The CDR3 extends over 16 amino acids. This CDR3 reads CCARLQGTAGNQPQHF. DNA of the CDR3: TGCTGTGCTAGGCTTCAGGGTACGGCCGGCAATCAGCCCCAGCATTTT.

This clonotype has more than one count but fewer than ten. A read error may explain this, as a much larger clone is one base away. The V and J genes are TRBV20-1 and TRBJ2-1, with 10 bases fitting TRBD2. The length of the CDR3 is 16 residues. Per germline, CDR1 DFQATT and CDR2 SNEGSKA (reference sequence). CDR3 sequence: CCALPIAGGTINEQFF. In DNA, the CDR3 is TGCTGTGCTTTACCTATAGCGGGGGGTACCATCAATGAGCAGTTCTTC.

This clonotype was detected many times. The rearrangement uses TRBV5-6 and TRBJ2-1; 10 nucleotides align to TRBD1. This CDR3 is 14 amino acids long. Germline V gene sequence: CDR1 SGHDT, CDR2 YYEEEE. The ends lost 0 bases at V and 10 bases at J; junction bases unmatched: 4. The CDR3 DNA reads as TGTGCCAGCAGCTTGGTTGTGACAGGGGGCGAGCAGTTCTTC. Protein: CASSLVVTGGEQFF.

This clonotype was seen more than once but under ten times. This chain links TRBV3-1 with TRBJ2-2, with 12 nucleotides matching TRBD2. This CDR3 comprises 18 residues. From germline, CDR1 is LGHDT and CDR2 YNNKEL (reference sequence). V dropped 11 bases and J dropped 5; count of bases not matched to a gene: 18. The CDR3 bases are TGTGCCTGCTCCCACCAGGACCTAGCGGGGGGGCAGACCGGGGAGCTGTTTTTT. As protein: CACSHQDLAGGQTGELFF. The variable domain in full, completed from reference TRBV3-1 and TRBJ2-2, reads DTAVSQTPKYLVTQMGNDKSIKCEQNLGHDTMYWYKQDSKKFLKIMFSYNNKELIINETVPNRFSPKSPDKAHLNLHINSLELGDSAVYFCACSHQDLAGGQTGELFFGEGSRLTVL.